These 32 T cell receptor beta chains originate from one sample sequenced in a study of beta chain features in type 1 diabetes. Whole-study findings and limits: In every one of the four CD4+ subsets, TCRB CDR3s were moderately but significantly shorter in Type 1 diabetes patients.

Expressed TCRB transcripts were sequenced, since all the RNA that had been isolated was reverse transcribed. Assay used: immunoSEQ multiplex PCR; TCRdb lists only in-frame clones, some missing. In the table there are fewer than 450,000 clones, approximately 13% of which are singletons. No antigens are known for them. Sequenced: naive CD4+ T cells from blood. These receptors came from a woman aged 18-30 years with type 1 diabetes.

The chain employs TRBV5-1 and TRBJ2-3; possibly TRBD1 for D (6 bases). This CDR3 is 14 amino acids long. CDR1 is SGHRS, CDR2 YFSETQ, per germline. V lost 4 bases, J lost 0 bases, and 9 bases lay in between. The CDR3 region is CASSRQESTDTQYF. The DNA of the CDR3 is TGCGCCAGCAGCCGACAGGAGAGCACAGATACGCAGTATTTT.

This clone turned up a few times. Other DNA sequences in the same sample also yield this CDR3. The gene calls are TRBV7-2 and TRBJ2-3; tentative D call: TRBD2 (5 bases). The CDR3 length is 14 residues. Germline V CDR1 and CDR2: SGHTA, FQGNSA. The V gene lost 1 base and the J gene lost 5 bases, with 10 bases spanning the gap. The CDR3 region has the DNA TGTGCCAGCAGCTTAGGCCTAGCCCGAGATACGCAGTATTTT. Residues: CASSLGLARDTQYF.

In this sample, this clone turned up a few times. The chain has TRBV30 and TRBJ2-3; TRBD2 agrees at 10 bases. The trim removed 5 bases at V and 0 bases at J, leaving 11 bases unmatched. Germline values: CDR1 GTSNPN, CDR2 SVGIG (reference sequence). The length of the CDR3 is 17 residues. The CDR3 bases are TGTGCCTGGGGAGGGACTAGGACTAGCGGAAGCACAGATACGCAGTATTTT. It yields the protein CAWGGTRTSGSTDTQYF. The full variable domain, in which reference TRBV30 and TRBJ2-3 provide the parts outside the CDR3, is SQTIHQWPATLVQPVGSPLSLECTVEGTSNPNLYWYRQAAGRGLQLLFYSVGIGQISSEVPQNLSASRPQDRQFILSSKKLLLSDSGFYLCAWGGTRTSGSTDTQYFGPGTRLTVL.

On this clone itself: Distinct nucleotide sequences in the sample also encode this CDR3. The rearrangement links TRBV28 to TRBJ2-7; 12 nucleotides align to TRBD2. Trimming cost V 8 bases and J 2 bases; bases outside gene matches: 1. CDR1 is MDHEN, CDR2 SYDVKM, per germline. The CDR3 contains 13 residues. The CDR3 spells CASRTSGTYEQYF. CDR3 DNA sequence: TGTGCCAGCCGGACTAGCGGGACCTACGAGCAGTACTTC.

This rearrangement joins TRBV30 to TRBJ2-5; D gene uncertain. Trimming removed 2 bases from V and 7 bases from J, with 11 bases in between. CDR3 length: 12 residues. The germline V gene has CDR1 GTSNPN and CDR2 SVGIG (reference sequence). The CDR3 DNA follows: TGTGCCTGGAGTATGTCGTCCGGGACCCAGTACTTC. This sequence encodes CAWSMSSGTQYF. Looking up the rest from reference TRBV30 and TRBJ2-5 gives the full variable domain: SQTIHQWPATLVQPVGSPLSLECTVEGTSNPNLYWYRQAAGRGLQLLFYSVGIGQISSEVPQNLSASRPQDRQFILSSKKLLLSDSGFYLCAWSMSSGTQYFGPGTRLLVL.

Worth noting for this clone: Distinct nucleotide sequences in the sample also encode this CDR3. This sequence joins TRBV28 and TRBJ2-6; D perhaps matches TRBD2 (5 bases). Per the germline V gene, CDR1 is MDHEN and CDR2 is SYDVKM. The CDR3 is 15 amino acids. Trimming left V 2 bases short and J 2 bases short, with 7 bases between. The CDR3 coding sequence is TGTGCCAGCAGTTTACCCGGGGCTGGGGCCAACGTCCTGACTTTC. This gives the protein CASSLPGAGANVLTF. Full variable domain (rest looked up from reference TRBV28 and TRBJ2-6): DVKVTQSSRYLVKRTGEKVFLECVQDMDHENMFWYRQDPGLGLRLIYFSYDVKMKEKGDIPEGYSVSREKKERFSLILESASTNQTSMYLCASSLPGAGANVLTFGAGSRLTVL.

There are a few counts of this clone. The gene calls are TRBV5-1 and TRBJ1-5; D call uncertain. The CDR3 contains 14 residues. The ends were cut back, 3 bases at V and 7 bases at J, with 14 bases in the middle. The germline gives CDR1 SGHRS, CDR2 YFSETQ. DNA for the CDR3: TGCGCCAGCAGCTACGGGGAGGGAGAACAGCCCCAGCATTTT. Amino acids: CASSYGEGEQPQHF.

This clone was seen more than once but under ten times. This chain uses TRBV9 with TRBJ2-1, with 12 bases that match TRBD1. The length of the CDR3 is 14 residues. CDR1 and CDR2 from the germline V gene are SGDLS and YYNGEE. J was trimmed by 8 bases and V by 4 bases; bases with no gene match: 4. CDR3 sequence (DNA): TGTGCCAGCAGCCGGGACAGGGGGCTATATGAGCAGTTCTTC. This encodes CASSRDRGLYEQFF.

The chain couples TRBV7-2 to TRBJ2-1, with 11 bases that match TRBD2. This CDR3 has 15 amino acids. Germline V gene lookup returns CDR1 SGHTA and CDR2 FQGNSA. Losses at the gene ends were 1 base for V and 8 bases for J; bases not matched to a gene: 4. CDR3 region: CASSLVAGGPDEQFF. The CDR3 nucleotides read TGTGCCAGCAGCTTAGTAGCGGGAGGGCCGGATGAGCAGTTCTTC.

The sample holds a few counts of this clone. The rearrangement links TRBV20-1 to TRBJ2-7, with D unclear. CDR1 and CDR2 from the germline V gene are DFQATT and SNEGSKA (reference sequence). The CDR3 loop spans 11 amino acids. V was clipped by 3 bases and J by 0 bases, with 3 bases between them. The CDR3 spells CSASISYEQYF. CDR3 DNA sequence: TGCAGTGCTAGTATCTCCTACGAGCAGTACTTC.

In this sample, this clone turned up a few times. The chain couples TRBV28 to TRBJ2-7; D remains unclear. The CDR3 loop spans 14 amino acids. The V end was cut by 5 bases, the J end by 2 bases, with 13 bases between. CDR1 and CDR2 from the germline V gene are MDHEN and SYDVKM. CDR3 nucleotides: TGTGCCAGCAGTCTGGTGACACAGACCTACGAGCAGTACTTC. Residues: CASSLVTQTYEQYF.

The J gene is TRBJ1-2, the V gene TRBV11-3; a weak D match, TRBD1 (5 bases). This CDR3 has 14 amino acids. Trimming shortened V by 0 bases and J by 7 bases, and 12 bases separated the two germline ends. Per the germline V gene, CDR1 is SGHNT and CDR2 is YENEEA. The CDR3 is CASSLDQGISGYTF. The DNA of the CDR3 is TGTGCCAGCAGCTTAGATCAGGGAATAAGTGGCTACACCTTC.

This rearrangement joins TRBV19 to TRBJ2-7, with 7 positions matching TRBD1. V gave up 2 bases and J gave up 2 bases; unmatched junction bases: 6. Germline CDR1 LNHDA, CDR2 SQIVND (reference sequence). The length of the CDR3 is 15 residues. This chain's CDR3 is CASSINRGDAYEQYF. In nucleotides, the CDR3 is TGTGCCAGTAGTATAAACAGGGGCGATGCCTACGAGCAGTACTTC.

The table lists this clone with a few counts. The chain carries TRBV5-4 and TRBJ2-3; D unclear. V gave up 4 bases and J gave up 4 bases, with 7 bases separating them. The germline gives CDR1 SGHNT, CDR2 YYREEE (reference sequence). The CDR3 consists of 12 residues. The CDR3 DNA sequence: TGTGCCAGCAGCAGTCAGGCAGATACGCAGTATTTT. It codes for CASSSQADTQYF. Based on the CDR3 plus reference TRBV5-4 and TRBJ2-3, the full variable domain is ETGVTQSPTHLIKTRGQQVTLRCSSQSGHNTVSWYQQALGQGPQFIFQYYREEENGRGNFPPRFSGLQFPNYSSELNVNALELDDSALYLCASSSQADTQYFGPGTRLTVL.

This clone was seen only a few times. The chain uses TRBV5-1 and TRBJ2-1; 8 bases align to TRBD2. V lost 4 bases and J lost 10; bases outside the gene matches: 13. CDR1 is SGHRS, CDR2 YFSETQ, per germline. This CDR3 comprises 15 residues. CDR3 nucleotide sequence: TGCGCCAGCAGCCCGGGAGCGGGAGAAGGGCGGGAGCAGTTCTTC. It is translated as CASSPGAGEGREQFF.

This chain connects TRBV7-9 to TRBJ2-1, with 7 positions matching TRBD2. This CDR3 has 16 residues. The V gene end was trimmed by 2 bases and the J gene end by 3 bases; junction bases not matched to a gene: 7. CDR1 is SEHNR and CDR2 is FQNEAQ in the germline V gene (reference sequence). Here the CDR3 DNA reads TGTGCCAGCAGCTTATTATTGAGGGAGGGCTACAATGAGCAGTTCTTC. Amino acids: CASSLLLREGYNEQFF.

This clone has just a few counts. V is TRBV4-3 and J is TRBJ2-7; 9 bases line up with TRBD1. The CDR3 has 14 amino acids. The V gene end was trimmed by 4 bases and the J gene end by 3 bases; junction bases not matched to a gene: 4. The germline gives CDR1 LGHNA, CDR2 YSLEER. In nucleotides, the CDR3 is TGCGCCAGCAGCCCTGGACAGGGGATCTACGAGCAGTACTTC. Its protein is CASSPGQGIYEQYF.

The chain combines TRBV5-1 with TRBJ2-3; 9 bases are a match to TRBD1. V shed 4 bases and J 8 bases; nucleotides not matched to a gene: 8. In germline, CDR1 is SGHRS, CDR2 YFSETQ. This CDR3 spans 14 amino acids. The DNA for the CDR3 is TGCGCCAGCAGCCCCGGGACAGGGAAGCCTACGCAGTATTTT. This sequence encodes CASSPGTGKPTQYF. Drawing the rest from reference TRBV5-1 and TRBJ2-3, the complete variable domain is KAGVTQTPRYLIKTRGQQVTLSCSPISGHRSVSWYQQTPGQGLQFLFEYFSETQRNKGNFPGRFSGRQFSNSRSEMNVSTLELGDSALYLCASSPGTGKPTQYFGPGTRLTVL.

Only a few counts were recorded for this clone. V and J are TRBV6-1 and TRBJ2-1, with D possibly TRBD2 on 5 matching bases. CDR1 and CDR2 from the germline V gene are MNHNS and SASEGT. V lost 2 bases, J lost 7 bases, and 15 bases lay in between. The CDR3 has 15 amino acids. CDR3 DNA: TGTGCCAGCAGTGAATCTTTGGCCTCGGGGAATGAGCAGTTCTTC. It is translated as CASSESLASGNEQFF.

This chain joins TRBV2 and TRBJ1-5; 7 nucleotides align to TRBD1. V shed 6 bases and J 9 bases; nucleotides not matched to a gene: 5. This CDR3 contains 12 residues. The V gene's germline CDR1 is SNHLY and CDR2 FYNNEI. The CDR3 DNA reads as TGTGCCAGCAGGGACAGGCCCGGGCCCCAGCATTTT. It translates to CASRDRPGPQHF.

A few counts support this clone. The V gene is TRBV28, the J gene TRBJ2-7; D may be TRBD2 (5 bases). Germline values: CDR1 MDHEN, CDR2 SYDVKM. There are 15 residues in the CDR3. V was clipped by 5 bases and J by 1 base, with 15 bases between them. DNA of the CDR3: TGTGCCAGCAGTCTAGCCTCAGAAGGGTCCTACGAGCAGTACGTC. Its translation is CASSLASEGSYEQYV.

In its sample, this clone was seen a few times. V and J are TRBV5-4 and TRBJ2-7; TRBD2 matches at 15 bases. Trimming removed 4 bases from V and 9 bases from J; junction bases left unmatched: 14. Germline V lookup: CDR1 SGHNT, CDR2 YYREEE (reference sequence). There are 17 residues in the CDR3. CDR3 DNA: TGTGCCAGCAGCCCGAGGGGACTAGCGGGAGGTTTCCCCGCGCAGTACTTC. Its protein product is CASSPRGLAGGFPAQYF.

This clone was recorded a few times. This chain connects TRBV5-5 to TRBJ2-7, with a possible D match to TRBD1 (6 bases). Germline V gene lookup returns CDR1 SGHKS and CDR2 YYEKEE (reference sequence). Trimming shortened V by 5 bases and J by 1 base, and 19 bases separated the two germline ends. The CDR3 has 16 amino acids. The CDR3 sequence: CASRDLRRDTSYEQYV. DNA for the CDR3: TGTGCCAGCAGGGACCTTCGCCGGGACACTTCCTACGAGCAGTACGTC.

This clone was recorded a few times. The V and J genes are TRBV11-2 and TRBJ2-7, with 7 bases matching TRBD2. V shed 5 bases, J shed 0 bases, and the junction held 19 bases outside the gene matches. The CDR3 consists of 19 residues. Germline V gives CDR1 SGHAT, CDR2 FQNNGV. CDR3 DNA sequence: TGTGCCAGCAGCCCGAGGACCAGATTCGGGACTAAAAGCTCCTACGAGCAGTACGTC. Encoded protein: CASSPRTRFGTKSSYEQYV.

The chain combines TRBV5-1 with TRBJ2-3, with a weak D call TRBD2 (5 bases). The CDR3 covers 14 residues. V shed 4 bases and J shed 6 bases, with 15 bases lying between them. Germline values: CDR1 SGHRS, CDR2 YFSETQ. CDR3 residues: CASSEQRPGDTQYF. DNA of the CDR3: TGCGCCAGCAGCGAACAGCGGCCGGGCGATACGCAGTATTTT.

This clone was seen a few times. V usage is TRBV18 and J usage is TRBJ1-2; weak D call: TRBD1 (6 bases). Germline V lookup: CDR1 KGHSH, CDR2 LQKENI. V was trimmed by 3 bases and J by 4 bases, leaving 15 bases between them. This CDR3 has 15 residues. The chain's CDR3 is CASSPGQHIVYGYTF. CDR3 nucleotide sequence: TGTGCCAGCTCACCCGGACAGCATATCGTCTATGGCTACACCTTC. The full variable domain, with the rest looked up from reference TRBV18 and TRBJ1-2, is NAGVMQNPRHLVRRRGQEARLRCSPMKGHSHVYWYRQLPEEGLKFMVYLQKENIIDESGMPKERFSAEFPKEGPSILRIQQVVRGDSAAYFCASSPGQHIVYGYTFGSGTRLTVV.

The genes are TRBV6-5 and TRBJ1-1, with 7 bases matching TRBD1. Trimming cost V 5 bases and J 2 bases; bases outside gene matches: 2. The CDR3 runs to 13 residues. CDR1 is MNHEY, CDR2 SVGAGI, per germline. CDR3 loop: CASSRTGNTEAFF. The CDR3 region has the DNA TGTGCCAGCAGTCGGACAGGTAACACTGAAGCTTTCTTT.

V is TRBV2 and J is TRBJ2-7; D ambiguous. Germline loops: CDR1 SNHLY, CDR2 FYNNEI. The V and J ends lost 7 bases and 2 bases respectively, with 6 bases between them. The length of the CDR3 is 11 residues. For the CDR3, the DNA is TGTGCCAGCACACAAACCTACGAGCAGTACTTC. It translates to CASTQTYEQYF.

The gene calls are TRBV7-9 and TRBJ1-2; 10 positions match TRBD1. Looked up from germline, CDR1 is SEHNR and CDR2 is FQNEAQ (reference sequence). The V and J ends lost 5 bases and 2 bases, in that order; junction bases with no gene match: 14. The CDR3 is made up of 18 amino acids. The CDR3 loop is CASSPLRGTGVPNYGYTF. CDR3 DNA sequence: TGTGCCAGCAGCCCCCTACGGGGGACAGGGGTGCCGAACTATGGCTACACCTTC.

This clone was picked up a small number of times. V usage is TRBV29-1 and J usage is TRBJ1-1; D is ambiguous. The germline V and J ends were trimmed by 6 bases and 3 bases, with 14 bases remaining between them. This CDR3 comprises 13 residues. Germline CDR1 reads SQVTM; CDR2 reads ANQGSEA. CDR3 in DNA: TGCAGCGTCCTCTACAGTTCGGACACTGAAGCTTTCTTT. Translation: CSVLYSSDTEAFF.

The chain joins TRBV5-6 to TRBJ2-5; 7 bases agree with TRBD2. V was clipped by 4 bases and J by 3 bases; unmatched bases: 6. CDR3 size: 14 residues. Germline values: CDR1 SGHDT, CDR2 YYEEEE. Written as DNA, the CDR3 is TGTGCCAGCAGCGCCCGACTAGCAAAAGAGACCCAGTACTTC. Residues: CASSARLAKETQYF.

The chain employs TRBV18 and TRBJ2-7; D might be TRBD1 (5 bases). The V and J ends lost 5 bases and 3 bases respectively, with 8 bases between them. Germline lookup yields CDR1 KGHSH and CDR2 LQKENI. This CDR3 comprises 12 residues. The DNA for the CDR3 is TGTGCCAGCTCAGGGGCCAACTACGAGCAGTACTTC. Translated, it gives CASSGANYEQYF.